Shown below are 15 T cell receptor beta chains from a single sample sequenced in a study of control samples from healthy donors and cancer patients (dated by TCRdb to 2020 to 2022). Libraries were made using the immunoSEQ multiplex PCR assay. Imported from immuneACCESS, the table was reduced by TCRdb to in-frame sequences with V and J called. These copies leave out some clones; in studies compared against another copy, an unresolved V gene accounts for under half, and the cause of the remainder is not known. The sample table records about 150,000 clones; about 93% of these occur just once. The top ten constitute under 2.5% of the sample. The sample consisted of blood. These receptors came from a man aged 50-59 years in good health.

The chain carries TRBV5-6 and TRBJ1-6; D might be TRBD1 (6 bases). This CDR3 is built from 16 residues. Trimming took 5 bases from V and 1 from J, leaving 13 bases between them. Germline V CDR1 and CDR2: SGHDT, YYEEEE. The CDR3 DNA sequence: TGTGCCAGCAGTCTTCCACAGGGTTCCTATAATTCACCCCTCCACTTT. Its protein product is CASSLPQGSYNSPLHF. Variable domain in full (rest from reference TRBV5-6 and TRBJ1-6): DAGVTQSPTHLIKTRGQQVTLRCSPKSGHDTVSWYQQALGQGPQFIFQYYEEEERQRGNFPDRFSGHQFPNYSSELNVNALLLGDSALYLCASSLPQGSYNSPLHFGNGTRLTVT.

This clone was counted a single time. This chain connects TRBV6-4 to TRBJ2-3, with D possibly being TRBD2 (6 bases). Trimming took off 6 bases at V and 0 bases at J, with 10 bases between the two ends. The CDR3 loop spans 14 amino acids. The germline V gene encodes CDR1 MRHNA and CDR2 SNTAGT. CDR3 nucleotide sequence: TGTGCCAGCAGCCAGGAGGGCAGCACAGATACGCAGTATTTT. It specifies CASSQEGSTDTQYF.

The count of this clone is one. V gene TRBV27 combines with J gene TRBJ1-6; possibly TRBD1 for D (6 bases). Germline assignment: CDR1 MNHEY and CDR2 SMNVEV (reference sequence). V dropped 2 bases and J dropped 9 bases, with 14 bases sitting between them. CDR3 length: 15 amino acids. The CDR3 bases are TGTGCCAGCAGTTTAACCCGACAGGTTTCTTCACCCCTCCACTTT. Translating it yields CASSLTRQVSSPLHF.

The chain links TRBV5-6 to TRBJ2-7; maybe TRBD1 (6 bases). The CDR3 is made up of 14 amino acids. In germline, CDR1 is SGHDT, CDR2 YYEEEE. V lost 0 bases, J lost 7 bases, and 14 bases lay in between. CDR3 amino acids: CASSLDPQGGEQYF. In DNA, the CDR3 is TGTGCCAGCAGCTTGGATCCACAGGGTGGGGAGCAGTACTTC.

This chain uses TRBV24-1 with TRBJ1-5; D not certain. The V gene's germline CDR1 is KGHDR and CDR2 SFDVKD. The CDR3 runs 13 residues. With 1 base removed from V and 6 bases from J, the gap between germline ends came to 6 bases. The CDR3 region is CATSDLWSQPQHF. The CDR3 DNA reads as TGTGCCACCAGTGATTTATGGTCTCAGCCCCAGCATTTT.

The chain combines TRBV5-1 with TRBJ1-6; the D is unclear. The CDR3 totals 14 residues. Germline CDR1 SGHRS, CDR2 YFSETQ. The V and J ends lost 2 bases and 10 bases respectively, with 13 bases between them. The CDR3 coding sequence is TGCGCCAGCAGCTTAGGAGCCCCGAAGTCACCCCTCCACTTT. As protein: CASSLGAPKSPLHF.

The chain is built from TRBV7-9 and TRBJ1-2; a possible D gene is TRBD1 (6 bases). This CDR3 has 14 amino acids. V lost 2 bases, J lost 2 bases, and 9 bases lay in between. CDR1 and CDR2 (germline): SEHNR, FQNEAQ (reference sequence). The CDR3, as DNA: TGTGCCAGCAGCTTAAAGGGGGTCAACTATGGCTACACCTTC. Translation: CASSLKGVNYGYTF.

J is TRBJ2-5 and V is TRBV6-5; D is uncertain. The V gene's germline CDR1 is MNHEY and CDR2 SVGAGI. The CDR3 has 14 residues. V lost 8 bases, J lost 1 base, and 14 bases lay in between. The CDR3 nucleotides read TGTGCCAGCTCGACTCCTCCGACCCAAGAGACCCAGTACTTC. Protein sequence: CASSTPPTQETQYF.

The V and J genes are TRBV14 and TRBJ1-2, with unresolved D. V was clipped by 0 bases and J by 8 bases, with 7 bases between them. Germline CDR1 and CDR2: SGHDN and FVKESK. This CDR3 region has 12 residues. CDR3 residues: CASSQDLGGYTF. The CDR3 nucleotides are TGTGCCAGCAGCCAAGATCTGGGCGGCTACACCTTC.

V and J are TRBV27 and TRBJ2-1, with TRBD2 identical over 8 bases. Germline V gives CDR1 MNHEY, CDR2 SMNVEV (reference sequence). The CDR3 contains 15 residues. The trim removed 2 bases at V and 6 bases at J, leaving 6 bases unmatched. As DNA, the CDR3 is TGTGCCAGCAGTTTAGCCCTAGCGGGCGTCAATGAGCAGTTCTTC. Residues: CASSLALAGVNEQFF.

This clone was detected only once. The rearrangement uses TRBV5-1 and TRBJ2-2, with 11 positions matching TRBD2. Germline lookup yields CDR1 SGHRS and CDR2 YFSETQ. This CDR3 has 15 amino acids. V shed 3 bases and J 3 bases; nucleotides not matched to a gene: 1. CDR3 in amino acids: CASSWGLADTGELFF. In DNA, the CDR3 is TGCGCCAGCAGCTGGGGACTAGCGGACACCGGGGAGCTGTTTTTT. Supplemented by reference TRBV5-1 and TRBJ2-2, the full variable domain reads KAGVTQTPRYLIKTRGQQVTLSCSPISGHRSVSWYQQTPGQGLQFLFEYFSETQRNKGNFPGRFSGRQFSNSRSEMNVSTLELGDSALYLCASSWGLADTGELFFGEGSRLTVL.

The CDR3 sequence: CASSIGGRNEQYF. The CDR3 DNA reads as TGTGCCAGTAGTATTGGGGGAAGAAACGAGCAGTACTTC. This chain joins TRBV19 and TRBJ2-7; perhaps D is TRBD1 or TRBD2 (5 bases each). Germline loops: CDR1 LNHDA, CDR2 SQIVND (reference sequence). V shed 3 bases and J shed 5 bases, with 11 bases lying between them. This CDR3 region has 13 residues.

The genes are TRBV5-5 and TRBJ2-5; D call uncertain. There are 12 residues in the CDR3. Trimming took off 0 bases at V and 5 bases at J, with 5 bases between the two ends. Germline V gene sequence: CDR1 SGHKS, CDR2 YYEKEE (reference sequence). The CDR3 DNA sequence: TGTGCCAGCAGCTTGGCGGCGGAGACCCAGTACTTC. Amino acid sequence: CASSLAAETQYF. The whole variable domain, filled in from reference TRBV5-5 and TRBJ2-5, reads DAGVTQSPTHLIKTRGQQVTLRCSPISGHKSVSWYQQVLGQGPQFIFQYYEKEERGRGNFPDRFSARQFPNYSSELNVNALLLGDSALYLCASSLAAETQYFGPGTRLLVL.

J is TRBJ1-2 and V is TRBV19; a weak D match, TRBD1 (5 bases). The CDR3 runs to 13 residues. Germline-derived CDR1 and CDR2 are LNHDA and SQIVND (reference sequence). V was cut by 3 bases and J by 5 bases, with 10 bases left in between. The DNA of the CDR3 is TGTGCCAGTAGTATTGGCAGGGAATATGGCTACACCTTC. It is translated as CASSIGREYGYTF.

V and J are TRBV24-1 and TRBJ2-5, with 7 nucleotides matching TRBD1. The J segment lost 7 bases and the V segment lost 9 bases, leaving 10 bases of the junction unmatched. Germline assignment: CDR1 KGHDR and CDR2 SFDVKD. This CDR3 is 13 amino acids long. The CDR3 reads CATAGTEKGTQYF. The CDR3 region has the DNA TGTGCCACCGCCGGGACAGAGAAAGGGACCCAGTACTTC.